This record concerns one T cell receptor (beta chain) sequence. Its antigen is not known. The sample originates from a study of shared clonotypes between healthy human individuals. Study details: Three plates each covered CD4 naive and memory; CD8 naive two, CD8 memory one. Study conclusions and caveats: Only blood underwent sampling, and tissue repertoires likely differ.

The genomic DNA of each subset was split evenly across several immunoSEQ plates. Assay: immunoSEQ multiplex PCR; the TCRdb copy retains only in-frame clones and omits some. The table shows about 2.4 million clones, with over 85% occurring only once. V lost 1 base to trimming and J lost 6 bases, with 4 bases between them. The CDR3 is made up of 12 amino acids. Looked up from germline, CDR1 is SEHNR and CDR2 is FQNEAQ (reference sequence). Sequencing was carried out using naive CD4+ T cells from PBMCs. Described subset: CD45RA+ positively selected. This receptor was obtained from a man aged 18 to 30 in good health. Some clones in this sample may be carry-over from other donors' samples. The rearrangement joins TRBV7-9 to TRBJ1-5; D unresolved. CDR3 residues: CASSLDGQPQHF. CDR3 sequence (DNA): TGTGCCAGCAGCTTAGATGGTCAGCCCCAGCATTTT. The variable domain in full, completed from reference TRBV7-9 and TRBJ1-5, reads DTGVSQNPRHKITKRGQNVTFRCDPISEHNRLYWYRQTLGQGPEFLTYFQNEAQLEKSRLLSDRFSAERPKGSFSTLEIQRTEQGDSAMYLCASSLDGQPQHFGDGTRLSIL.